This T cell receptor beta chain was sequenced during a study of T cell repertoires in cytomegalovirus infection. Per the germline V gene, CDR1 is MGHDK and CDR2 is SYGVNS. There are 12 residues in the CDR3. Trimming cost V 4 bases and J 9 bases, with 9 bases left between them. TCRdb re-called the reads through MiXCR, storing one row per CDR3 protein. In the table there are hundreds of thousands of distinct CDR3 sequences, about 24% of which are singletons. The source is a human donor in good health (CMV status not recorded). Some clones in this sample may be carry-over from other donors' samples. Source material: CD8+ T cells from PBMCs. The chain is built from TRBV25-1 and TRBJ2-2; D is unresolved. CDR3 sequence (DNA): TGTGCCAGCAGTGTTACCCCTTGGGAGCTGTTTTTT. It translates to CASSVTPWELFF.